This T cell receptor (beta chain) comes out of a study of cytomegalovirus exposure and HLA in healthy donors. Regarding this clone: As yet, its antigen is unknown.

Produced via immunoSEQ multiplex PCR; TCRdb's table is partial and in-frame only. The repertoire holds 260,000 or so clones, around 87% seen once, with around 0.92% in the top ten. V was pared by 6 bases and J by 9 bases, with 12 bases of the junction left unmatched. CDR1 MNHEY and CDR2 SMNVEV come from the germline V gene (reference sequence). This CDR3 is built from 14 residues. General study points: The study found most TCR sequences rare, yet found some public TCRs in many donors.

This rearrangement joins TRBV27 to TRBJ2-5; 8 positions agree with TRBD2. The receptor's source is a woman aged 18-30 years in good health and CMV-seronegative. The sequenced material came from PBMCs. CDR3 region: CASSPGLAQTAQYF. CDR3 in DNA: TGTGCCAGCAGCCCCGGACTAGCCCAAACGGCCCAGTACTTC.